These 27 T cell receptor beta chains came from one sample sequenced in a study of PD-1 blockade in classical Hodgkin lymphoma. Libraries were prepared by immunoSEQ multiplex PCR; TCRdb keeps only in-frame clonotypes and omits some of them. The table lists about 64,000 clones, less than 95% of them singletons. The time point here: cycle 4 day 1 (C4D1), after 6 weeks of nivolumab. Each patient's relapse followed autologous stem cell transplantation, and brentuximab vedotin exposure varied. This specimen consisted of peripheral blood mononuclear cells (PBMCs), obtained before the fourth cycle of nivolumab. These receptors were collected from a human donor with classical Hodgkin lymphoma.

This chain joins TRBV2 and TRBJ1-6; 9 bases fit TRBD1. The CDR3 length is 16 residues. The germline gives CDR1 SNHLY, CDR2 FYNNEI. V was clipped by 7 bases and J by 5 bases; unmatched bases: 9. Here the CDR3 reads CASNLQGAKDNSPLHF. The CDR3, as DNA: TGTGCCAGCAACCTACAGGGGGCAAAGGATAATTCACCCCTCCACTTT.

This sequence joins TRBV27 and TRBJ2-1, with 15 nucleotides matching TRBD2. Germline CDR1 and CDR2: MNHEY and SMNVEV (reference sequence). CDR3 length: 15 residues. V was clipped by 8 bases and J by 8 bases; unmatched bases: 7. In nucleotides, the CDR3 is TGTGCCAGCTGGACTAGCGGGGGGGTGGGTGATGAGCAGTTCTTC. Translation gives CASWTSGGVGDEQFF.

CDR3 protein: CASSVTGTPSTEAFF. The DNA for the CDR3 is TGTGCCAGCAGTGTGACAGGAACCCCCTCCACTGAAGCTTTCTTT. The V call is TRBV27, the J call TRBJ1-1, with D possibly being TRBD1 (6 bases). V was cut by 5 bases and J by 4 bases, with 17 bases left in between. Germline CDR1 MNHEY, CDR2 SMNVEV (reference sequence). The CDR3 consists of 15 residues.

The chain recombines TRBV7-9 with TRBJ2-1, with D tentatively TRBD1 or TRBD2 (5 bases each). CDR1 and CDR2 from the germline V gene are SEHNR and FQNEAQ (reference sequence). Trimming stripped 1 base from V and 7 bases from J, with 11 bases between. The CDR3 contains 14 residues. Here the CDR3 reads CASSLDGWGNEQFF. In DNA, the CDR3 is TGTGCCAGCAGCTTAGACGGGTGGGGGAATGAGCAGTTCTTC. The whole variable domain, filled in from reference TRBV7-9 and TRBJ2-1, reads DTGVSQNPRHKITKRGQNVTFRCDPISEHNRLYWYRQTLGQGPEFLTYFQNEAQLEKSRLLSDRFSAERPKGSFSTLEIQRTEQGDSAMYLCASSLDGWGNEQFFGPGTRLTVL.

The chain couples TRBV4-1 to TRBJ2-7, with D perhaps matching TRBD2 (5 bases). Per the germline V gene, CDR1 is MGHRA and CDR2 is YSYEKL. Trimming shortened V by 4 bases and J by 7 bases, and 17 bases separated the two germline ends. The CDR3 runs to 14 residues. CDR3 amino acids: CASSPSEDRWEQYF. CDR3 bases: TGCGCCAGCAGCCCCTCGGAGGATCGATGGGAGCAGTACTTC.

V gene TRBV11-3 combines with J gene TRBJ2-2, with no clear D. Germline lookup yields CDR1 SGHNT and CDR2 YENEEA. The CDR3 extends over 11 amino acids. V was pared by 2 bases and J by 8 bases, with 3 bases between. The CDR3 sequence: CASSLNGELFF. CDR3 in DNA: TGTGCCAGCAGCTTAAATGGGGAGCTGTTTTTT.

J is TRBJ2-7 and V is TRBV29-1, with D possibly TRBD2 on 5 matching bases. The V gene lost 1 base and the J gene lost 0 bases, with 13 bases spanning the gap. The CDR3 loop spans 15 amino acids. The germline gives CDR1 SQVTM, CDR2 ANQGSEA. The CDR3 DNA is TGCAGCGTTGAAGGCGAGACGGGGATCTCCTACGAGCAGTACTTC. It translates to CSVEGETGISYEQYF.

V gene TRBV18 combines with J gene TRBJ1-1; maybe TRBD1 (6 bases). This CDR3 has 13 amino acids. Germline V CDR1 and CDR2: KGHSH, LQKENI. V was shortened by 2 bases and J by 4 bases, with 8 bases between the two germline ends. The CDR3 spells CASSPYRVTEAFF. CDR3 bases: TGTGCCAGCTCACCATACAGGGTCACTGAAGCTTTCTTT.

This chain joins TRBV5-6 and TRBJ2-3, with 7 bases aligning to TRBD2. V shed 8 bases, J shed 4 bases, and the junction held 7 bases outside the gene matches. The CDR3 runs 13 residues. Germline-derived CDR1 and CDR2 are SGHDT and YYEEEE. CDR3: CASTSGVADTQYF. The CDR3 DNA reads TGTGCCAGTACCAGCGGGGTCGCAGATACGCAGTATTTT.

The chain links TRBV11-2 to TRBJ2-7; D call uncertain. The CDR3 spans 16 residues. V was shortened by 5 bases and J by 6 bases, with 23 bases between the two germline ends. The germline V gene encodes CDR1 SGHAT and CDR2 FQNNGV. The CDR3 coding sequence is TGTGCCAGCAGCCTTCGACTCGGGCAGATGAAGGGCGAGCAGTACTTC. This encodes CASSLRLGQMKGEQYF.

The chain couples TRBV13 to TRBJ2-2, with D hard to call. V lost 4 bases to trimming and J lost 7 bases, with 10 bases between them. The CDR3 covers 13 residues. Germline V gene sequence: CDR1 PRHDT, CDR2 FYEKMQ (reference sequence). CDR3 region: CASSYRPHGELFF. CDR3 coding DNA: TGTGCCAGCAGCTACCGACCTCACGGGGAGCTGTTTTTT.

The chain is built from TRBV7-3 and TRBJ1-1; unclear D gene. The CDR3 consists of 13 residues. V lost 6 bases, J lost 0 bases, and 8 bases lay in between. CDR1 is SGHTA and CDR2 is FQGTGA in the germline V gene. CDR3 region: CASRSAMNTEAFF. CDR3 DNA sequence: TGTGCCAGCAGATCGGCTATGAACACTGAAGCTTTCTTT.

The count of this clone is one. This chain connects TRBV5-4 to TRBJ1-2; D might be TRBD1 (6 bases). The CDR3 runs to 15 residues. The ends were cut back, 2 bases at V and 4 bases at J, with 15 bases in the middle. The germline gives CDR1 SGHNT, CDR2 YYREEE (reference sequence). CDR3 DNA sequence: TGTGCCAGCAGCTTAAATCCGGGGGCTCTCTATGGCTACACCTTC. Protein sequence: CASSLNPGALYGYTF. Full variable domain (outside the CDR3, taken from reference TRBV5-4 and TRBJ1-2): ETGVTQSPTHLIKTRGQQVTLRCSSQSGHNTVSWYQQALGQGPQFIFQYYREEENGRGNFPPRFSGLQFPNYSSELNVNALELDDSALYLCASSLNPGALYGYTFGSGTRLTVV.

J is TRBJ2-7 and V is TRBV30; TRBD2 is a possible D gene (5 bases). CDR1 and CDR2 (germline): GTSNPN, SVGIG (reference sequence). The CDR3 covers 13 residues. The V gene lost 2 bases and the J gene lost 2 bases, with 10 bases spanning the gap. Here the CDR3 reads CAWSTGSTYEQYF. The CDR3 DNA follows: TGTGCCTGGAGTACGGGAAGTACCTACGAGCAGTACTTC. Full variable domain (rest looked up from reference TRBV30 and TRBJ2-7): SQTIHQWPATLVQPVGSPLSLECTVEGTSNPNLYWYRQAAGRGLQLLFYSVGIGQISSEVPQNLSASRPQDRQFILSSKKLLLSDSGFYLCAWSTGSTYEQYFGPGTRLTVT.

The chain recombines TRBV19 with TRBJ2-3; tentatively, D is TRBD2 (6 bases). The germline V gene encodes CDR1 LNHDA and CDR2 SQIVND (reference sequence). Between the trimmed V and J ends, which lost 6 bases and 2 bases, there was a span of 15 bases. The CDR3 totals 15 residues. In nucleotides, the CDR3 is TGTGCCAGTAGACGGATGGAGGGGAACACAGATACGCAGTATTTT. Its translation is CASRRMEGNTDTQYF.

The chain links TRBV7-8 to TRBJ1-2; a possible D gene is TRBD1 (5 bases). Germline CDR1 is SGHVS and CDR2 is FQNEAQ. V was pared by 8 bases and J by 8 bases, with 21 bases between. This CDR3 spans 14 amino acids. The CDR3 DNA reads TGTGCCAGCGGCCCGGGAAGGGGAGGGGACGGCTACACCTTC. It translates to CASGPGRGGDGYTF.

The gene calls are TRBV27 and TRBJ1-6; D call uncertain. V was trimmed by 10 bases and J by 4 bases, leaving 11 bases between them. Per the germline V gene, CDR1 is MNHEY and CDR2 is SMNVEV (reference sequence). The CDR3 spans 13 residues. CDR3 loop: CATAYIYNSPLHF. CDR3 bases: TGTGCCACCGCTTATATTTATAATTCACCCCTCCACTTT.

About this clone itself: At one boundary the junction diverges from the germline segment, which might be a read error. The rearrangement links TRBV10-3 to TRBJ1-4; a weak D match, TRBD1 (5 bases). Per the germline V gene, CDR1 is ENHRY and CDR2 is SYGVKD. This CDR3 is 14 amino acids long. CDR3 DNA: TGTGCCAGCAGTTATGCGGGGGTTAATGAAAAACTGTTTTTT. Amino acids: CASSYAGVNEKLFF.

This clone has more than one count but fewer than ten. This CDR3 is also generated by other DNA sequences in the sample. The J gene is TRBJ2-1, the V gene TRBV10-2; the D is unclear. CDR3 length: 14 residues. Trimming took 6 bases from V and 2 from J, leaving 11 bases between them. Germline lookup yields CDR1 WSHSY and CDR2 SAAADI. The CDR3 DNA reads TGCGCCAGCAGGCCGACTTCCACCTACAATGAGCAGTTCTTC. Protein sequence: CASRPTSTYNEQFF.

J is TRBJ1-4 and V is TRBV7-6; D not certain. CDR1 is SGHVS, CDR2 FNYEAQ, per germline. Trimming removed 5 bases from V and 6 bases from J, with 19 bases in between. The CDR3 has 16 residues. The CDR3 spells CASSLSSGSGHEKLFF. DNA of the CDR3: TGTGCCAGCAGCCTGTCCTCGGGGAGTGGTCATGAAAAACTGTTTTTT.

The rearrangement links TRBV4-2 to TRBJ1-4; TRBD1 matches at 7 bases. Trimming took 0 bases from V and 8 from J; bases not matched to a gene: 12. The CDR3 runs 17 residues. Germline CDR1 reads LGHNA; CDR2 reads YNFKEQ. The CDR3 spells CASSQDGRGRGEEKLFF. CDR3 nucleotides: TGTGCCAGCAGCCAAGATGGTAGGGGGCGCGGTGAAGAAAAACTGTTTTTT.

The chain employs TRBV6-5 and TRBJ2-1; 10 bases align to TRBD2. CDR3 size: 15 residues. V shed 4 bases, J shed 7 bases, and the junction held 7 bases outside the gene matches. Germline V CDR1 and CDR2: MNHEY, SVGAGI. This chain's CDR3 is CASSFIAGGMNEQFF. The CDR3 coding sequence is TGTGCCAGCAGTTTTATAGCGGGGGGTATGAATGAGCAGTTCTTC.

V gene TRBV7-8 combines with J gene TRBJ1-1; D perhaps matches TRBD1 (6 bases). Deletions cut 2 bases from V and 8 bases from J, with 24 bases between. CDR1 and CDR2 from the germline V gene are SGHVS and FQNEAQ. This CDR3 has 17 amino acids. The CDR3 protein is CASSLSWSVTQGGEAFF. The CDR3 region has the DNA TGTGCCAGCAGCTTATCGTGGTCGGTAACCCAAGGGGGAGAAGCTTTCTTT.

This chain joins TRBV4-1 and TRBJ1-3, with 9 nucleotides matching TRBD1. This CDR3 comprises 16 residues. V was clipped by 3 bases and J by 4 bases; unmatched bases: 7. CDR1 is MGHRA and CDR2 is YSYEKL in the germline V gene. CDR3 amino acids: CASSQGTGSKGNTIYF. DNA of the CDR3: TGCGCCAGCAGCCAGGGGACAGGGTCAAAGGGAAACACCATATATTTT.

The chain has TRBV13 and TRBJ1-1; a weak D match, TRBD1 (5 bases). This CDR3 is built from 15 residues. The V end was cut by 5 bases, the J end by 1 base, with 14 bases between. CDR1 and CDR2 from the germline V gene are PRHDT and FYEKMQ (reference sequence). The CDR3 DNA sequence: TGTGCCAGCAGCGTACGGGGGGGAGGGAACACTGAAGCTTTCTTT. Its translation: CASSVRGGGNTEAFF.

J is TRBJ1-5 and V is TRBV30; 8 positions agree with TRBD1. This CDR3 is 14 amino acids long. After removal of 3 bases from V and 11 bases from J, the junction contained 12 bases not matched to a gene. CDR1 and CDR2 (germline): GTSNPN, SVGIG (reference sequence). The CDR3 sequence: CAWSPGQAPLAQHF. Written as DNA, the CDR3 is TGTGCCTGGAGCCCGGGACAGGCCCCCCTTGCCCAGCATTTT. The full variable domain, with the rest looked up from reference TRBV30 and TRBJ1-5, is SQTIHQWPATLVQPVGSPLSLECTVEGTSNPNLYWYRQAAGRGLQLLFYSVGIGQISSEVPQNLSASRPQDRQFILSSKKLLLSDSGFYLCAWSPGQAPLAQHFGDGTRLSIL.

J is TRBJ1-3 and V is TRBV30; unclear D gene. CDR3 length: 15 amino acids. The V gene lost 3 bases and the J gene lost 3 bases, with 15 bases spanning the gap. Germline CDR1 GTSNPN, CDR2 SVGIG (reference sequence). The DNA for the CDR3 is TGTGCCTGGAGCCGGATAGGCCCTATTGGAAACACCATATATTTT. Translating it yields CAWSRIGPIGNTIYF.